The entry that follows covers one T cell receptor beta chain sequence. The antigen is undetermined. The data originate from a study of blood T cells in healthy people across ages. General study results and limits: Reliance upon unsorted PBMCs precluded definitive naive versus antigen-experienced comparison. It was not known whether donors were CMV positive (a possible confounder of expanded clonotype changes).

This CDR3 contains 15 residues. Trimming stripped 1 base from V and 8 bases from J, with 17 bases between. For the second PCR, which ran for about 7 to 12 cycles, a sample-barcoded 5' primer and a J-beta primer mix were used. Tagging of each cDNA molecule was performed by a template-switch adaptor with 12 random nucleotides. TCRdb re-analysed the 5' RACE reads in MiXCR, keeping a single row per CDR3 protein. The sample holds hundreds of thousands of distinct CDR3 sequences, less than 35% seen once. The sequenced sample consisted of blood. The chain couples TRBV12-3 or TRBV12-4 to TRBJ1-2; weak D call: TRBD1 (5 bases). This clonotype originated in an elderly woman in good health. The chain's CDR3 is CASSLVAPGWSGYTF. In DNA, the CDR3 is TGTGCCAGCAGTTTAGTGGCGCCAGGGTGGTCCGGCTACACCTTC.